The clone carrying this T cell receptor beta chain was seen a handful of times. Its antigen is currently unknown. The data are from a study of cytomegalovirus exposure and HLA in healthy donors. Study conclusions and caveats: Later genetic work tied a missense DCLRE1C variant to beta-chain V and J trimming. A cluster of highly shared sequence variants was likely a sequencing artifact. Previously analyzed data showed that most TCR beta V segments were productive at a frequency of about 90% or about 30%.

Amplification used 60 Vbeta primers and 13 Jbeta primers. Method: immunoSEQ multiplex PCR; TCRdb's copy keeps in-frame clones and lacks some. In the table there are 120,000 or so clones, 8% to 11% of which are singletons. Sample: PBMCs. This receptor was obtained from a woman under 30 in good health and CMV-seropositive.

The CDR3 DNA reads as TGTGCCAGCAAAAAAGACGGGACAGGGGATGAAAAACTGTTTTTT. This codes for CASKKDGTGDEKLFF. The chain combines TRBV6-1 with TRBJ1-4; TRBD1 matches at 10 bases. The germline V gene has CDR1 MNHNS and CDR2 SASEGT. V dropped 7 bases and J dropped 6; count of bases not matched to a gene: 8. The CDR3 runs to 15 residues.